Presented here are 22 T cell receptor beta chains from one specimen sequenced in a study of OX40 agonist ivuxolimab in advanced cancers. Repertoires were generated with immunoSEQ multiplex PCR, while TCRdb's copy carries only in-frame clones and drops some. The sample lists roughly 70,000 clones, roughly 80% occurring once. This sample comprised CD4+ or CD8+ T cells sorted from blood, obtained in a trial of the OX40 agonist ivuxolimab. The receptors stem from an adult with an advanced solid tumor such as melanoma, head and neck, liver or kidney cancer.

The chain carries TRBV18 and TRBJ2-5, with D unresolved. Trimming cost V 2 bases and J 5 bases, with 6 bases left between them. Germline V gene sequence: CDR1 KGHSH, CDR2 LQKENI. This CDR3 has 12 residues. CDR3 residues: CASSPIHETQYF. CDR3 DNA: TGTGCCAGCTCACCAATACATGAGACCCAGTACTTC.

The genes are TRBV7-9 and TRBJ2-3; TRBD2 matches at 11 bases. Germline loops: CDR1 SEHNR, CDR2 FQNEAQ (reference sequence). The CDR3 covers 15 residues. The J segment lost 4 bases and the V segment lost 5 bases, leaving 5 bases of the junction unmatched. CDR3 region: CASSRSGGAPDTQYF. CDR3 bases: TGTGCCAGCAGCCGTAGCGGGGGGGCCCCAGATACGCAGTATTTT. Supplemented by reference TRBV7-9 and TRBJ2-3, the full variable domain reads DTGVSQNPRHKITKRGQNVTFRCDPISEHNRLYWYRQTLGQGPEFLTYFQNEAQLEKSRLLSDRFSAERPKGSFSTLEIQRTEQGDSAMYLCASSRSGGAPDTQYFGPGTRLTVL.

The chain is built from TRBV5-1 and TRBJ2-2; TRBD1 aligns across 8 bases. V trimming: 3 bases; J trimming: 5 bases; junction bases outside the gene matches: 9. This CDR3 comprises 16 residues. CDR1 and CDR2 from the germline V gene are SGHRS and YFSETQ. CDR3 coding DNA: TGCGCCAGCAGCTCCCGGACAGGGTCAAGGACCGGGGAGCTGTTTTTT. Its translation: CASSSRTGSRTGELFF. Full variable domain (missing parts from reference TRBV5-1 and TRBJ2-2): KAGVTQTPRYLIKTRGQQVTLSCSPISGHRSVSWYQQTPGQGLQFLFEYFSETQRNKGNFPGRFSGRQFSNSRSEMNVSTLELGDSALYLCASSSRTGSRTGELFFGEGSRLTVL.

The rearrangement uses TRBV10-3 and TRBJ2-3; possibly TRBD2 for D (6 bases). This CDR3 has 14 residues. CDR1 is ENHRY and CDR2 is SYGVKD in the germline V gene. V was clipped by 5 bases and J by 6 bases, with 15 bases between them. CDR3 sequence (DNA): TGTGCCATCAGTTCCGGGACTGAGGGGGATACGCAGTATTTT. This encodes CAISSGTEGDTQYF.

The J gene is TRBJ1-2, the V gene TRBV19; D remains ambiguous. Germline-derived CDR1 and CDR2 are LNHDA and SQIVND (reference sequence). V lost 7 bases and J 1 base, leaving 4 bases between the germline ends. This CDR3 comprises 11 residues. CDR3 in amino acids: CASKDNYGYTF. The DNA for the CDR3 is TGTGCCAGTAAGGATAACTATGGCTACACCTTC. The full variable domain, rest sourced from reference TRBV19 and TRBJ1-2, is DGGITQSPKYLFRKEGQNVTLSCEQNLNHDAMYWYRQDPGQGLRLIYYSQIVNDFQKGDIAEGYSVSREKKESFPLTVTSAQKNPTAFYLCASKDNYGYTFGSGTRLTVV.

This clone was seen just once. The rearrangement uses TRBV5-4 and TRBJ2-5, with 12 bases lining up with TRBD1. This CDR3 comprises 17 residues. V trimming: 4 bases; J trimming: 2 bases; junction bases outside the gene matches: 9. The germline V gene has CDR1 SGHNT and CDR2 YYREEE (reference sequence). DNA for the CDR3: TGTGCCAGCAGCGCACGTCTGGGACAGGGGGCACAAGAGACCCAGTACTTC. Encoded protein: CASSARLGQGAQETQYF.

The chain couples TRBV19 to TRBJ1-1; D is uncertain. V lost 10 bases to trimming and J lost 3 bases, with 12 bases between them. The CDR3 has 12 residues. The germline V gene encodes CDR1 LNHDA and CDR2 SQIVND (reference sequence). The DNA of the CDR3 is TGTGCCACCGCCGGGCGTCACACTGAAGCTTTCTTT. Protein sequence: CATAGRHTEAFF.

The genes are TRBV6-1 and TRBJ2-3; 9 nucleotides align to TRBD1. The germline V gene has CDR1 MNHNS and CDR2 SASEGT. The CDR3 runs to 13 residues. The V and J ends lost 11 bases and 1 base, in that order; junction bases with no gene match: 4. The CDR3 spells CAGRDRGTDTQYF. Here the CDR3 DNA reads TGTGCCGGCCGGGACAGGGGCACAGATACGCAGTATTTT.

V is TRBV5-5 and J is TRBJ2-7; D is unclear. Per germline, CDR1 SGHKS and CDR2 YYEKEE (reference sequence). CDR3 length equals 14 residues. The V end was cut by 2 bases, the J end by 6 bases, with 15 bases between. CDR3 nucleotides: TGTGCCAGCAGCTTCGAGACCTGGGAAGTCGAGCAGTACTTC. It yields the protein CASSFETWEVEQYF.

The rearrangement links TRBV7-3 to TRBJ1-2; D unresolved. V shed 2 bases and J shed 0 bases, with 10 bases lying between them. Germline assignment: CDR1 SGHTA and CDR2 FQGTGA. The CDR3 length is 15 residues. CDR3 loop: CASSLVPSPNYGYTF. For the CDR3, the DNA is TGTGCCAGCAGCTTAGTACCCAGCCCTAACTATGGCTACACCTTC. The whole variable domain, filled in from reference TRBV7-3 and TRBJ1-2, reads GAGVSQTPSNKVTEKGKYVELRCDPISGHTALYWYRQSLGQGPEFLIYFQGTGAADDSGLPNDRFFAVRPEGSVSTLKIQRTERGDSAVYLCASSLVPSPNYGYTFGSGTRLTVV.

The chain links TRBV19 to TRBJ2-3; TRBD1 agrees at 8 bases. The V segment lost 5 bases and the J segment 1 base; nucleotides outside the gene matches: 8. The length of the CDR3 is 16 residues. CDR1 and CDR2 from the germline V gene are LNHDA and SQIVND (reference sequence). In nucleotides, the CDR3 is TGTGCCAGTAGTCCCGGGCCGGGACAGGGCACAGATACGCAGTATTTT. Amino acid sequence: CASSPGPGQGTDTQYF.

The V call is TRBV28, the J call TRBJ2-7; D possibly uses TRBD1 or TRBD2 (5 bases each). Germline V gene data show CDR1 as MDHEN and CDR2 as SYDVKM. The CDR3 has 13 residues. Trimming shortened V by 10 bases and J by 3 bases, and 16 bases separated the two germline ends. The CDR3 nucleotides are TGTGCCACCAGAGGGGCAGAAGGCTACGAGCAGTACTTC. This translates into CATRGAEGYEQYF.

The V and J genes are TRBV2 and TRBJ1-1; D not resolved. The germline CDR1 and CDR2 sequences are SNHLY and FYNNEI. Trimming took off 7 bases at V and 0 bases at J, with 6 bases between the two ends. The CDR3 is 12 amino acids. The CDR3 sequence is CASIDLNTEAFF. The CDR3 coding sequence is TGTGCCAGCATCGACCTGAACACTGAAGCTTTCTTT. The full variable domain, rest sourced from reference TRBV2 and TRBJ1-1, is EPEVTQTPSHQVTQMGQEVILRCVPISNHLYFYWYRQILGQKVEFLVSFYNNEISEKSEIFDDQFSVERPDGSNFTLKIRSTKLEDSAMYFCASIDLNTEAFFGQGTRLTVV.

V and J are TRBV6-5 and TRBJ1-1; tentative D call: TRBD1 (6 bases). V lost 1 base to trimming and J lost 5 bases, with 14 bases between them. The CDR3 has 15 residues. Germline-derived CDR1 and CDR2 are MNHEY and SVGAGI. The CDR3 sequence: CASSYFRVRGTEAFF. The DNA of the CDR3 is TGTGCCAGCAGTTACTTCAGGGTTAGGGGGACTGAAGCTTTCTTT.

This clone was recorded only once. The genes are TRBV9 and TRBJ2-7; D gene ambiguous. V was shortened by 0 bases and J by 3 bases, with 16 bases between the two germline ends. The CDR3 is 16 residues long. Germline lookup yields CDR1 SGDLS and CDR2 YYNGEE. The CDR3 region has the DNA TGTGCCAGCAGCGTAGATATCGGGCCTGTAATCTACGAGCAGTACGTC. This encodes CASSVDIGPVIYEQYV.

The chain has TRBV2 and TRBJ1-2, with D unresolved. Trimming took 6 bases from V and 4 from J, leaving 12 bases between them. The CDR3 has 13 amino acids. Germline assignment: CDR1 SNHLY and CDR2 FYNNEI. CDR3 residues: CASSPLGGYGYTF. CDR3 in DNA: TGTGCCAGCAGCCCTCTGGGAGGCTATGGCTACACCTTC.

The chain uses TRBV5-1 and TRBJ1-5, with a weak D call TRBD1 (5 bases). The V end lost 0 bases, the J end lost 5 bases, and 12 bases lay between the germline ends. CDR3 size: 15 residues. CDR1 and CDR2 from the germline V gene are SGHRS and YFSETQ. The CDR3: CASSLVGGDYQPQHF. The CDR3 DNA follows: TGCGCCAGCAGCTTGGTTGGCGGGGACTATCAGCCCCAGCATTTT.

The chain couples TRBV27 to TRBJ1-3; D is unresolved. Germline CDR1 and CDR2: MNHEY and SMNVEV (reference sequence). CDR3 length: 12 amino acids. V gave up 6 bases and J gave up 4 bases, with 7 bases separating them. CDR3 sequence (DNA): TGTGCCAGCAGGTCCGACGGAAACACCATATATTTT. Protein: CASRSDGNTIYF.

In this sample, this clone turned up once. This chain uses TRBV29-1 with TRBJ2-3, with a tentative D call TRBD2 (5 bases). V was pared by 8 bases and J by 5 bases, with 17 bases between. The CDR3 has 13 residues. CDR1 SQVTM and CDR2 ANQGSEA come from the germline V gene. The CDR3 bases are TGCAGCATAGGACTGAGCTCCGGAGATACGCAGTATTTT. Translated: CSIGLSSGDTQYF.

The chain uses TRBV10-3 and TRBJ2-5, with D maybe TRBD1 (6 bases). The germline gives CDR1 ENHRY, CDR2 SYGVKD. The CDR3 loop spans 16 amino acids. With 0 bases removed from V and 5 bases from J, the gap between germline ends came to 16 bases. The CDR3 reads CAISESAGEGMETQYF. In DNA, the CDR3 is TGTGCCATCAGTGAGTCGGCAGGGGAAGGAATGGAGACCCAGTACTTC.

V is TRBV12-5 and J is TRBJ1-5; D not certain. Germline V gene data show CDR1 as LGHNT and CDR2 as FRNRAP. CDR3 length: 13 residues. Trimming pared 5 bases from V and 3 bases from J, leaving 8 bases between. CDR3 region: CASGRGVNQPQHF. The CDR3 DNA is TGTGCTAGTGGTCGCGGAGTCAATCAGCCCCAGCATTTT.

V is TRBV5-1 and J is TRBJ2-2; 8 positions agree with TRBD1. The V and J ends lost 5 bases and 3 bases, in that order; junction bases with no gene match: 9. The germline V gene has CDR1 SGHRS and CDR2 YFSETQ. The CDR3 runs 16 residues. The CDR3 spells CASRPPGQEDTGELFF. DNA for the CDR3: TGCGCCAGCAGGCCACCGGGACAGGAGGACACCGGGGAGCTGTTTTTT. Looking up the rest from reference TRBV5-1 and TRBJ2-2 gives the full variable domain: KAGVTQTPRYLIKTRGQQVTLSCSPISGHRSVSWYQQTPGQGLQFLFEYFSETQRNKGNFPGRFSGRQFSNSRSEMNVSTLELGDSALYLCASRPPGQEDTGELFFGEGSRLTVL.